The 22 T cell receptor beta chains below all came from one sample that was sequenced in a study of blood T cell repertoires in COVID-19. Generated by immunoSEQ multiplex PCR, the TCRdb table keeps only in-frame clones and is missing some. Among around 250,000 clones listed, around nine tenths were seen once. The sequenced sample consisted of peripheral blood. Receptor source: a woman aged 55-69 years who had recovered from COVID-19.

In this sample, this clone turned up once. This chain joins TRBV28 and TRBJ1-1, with D possibly TRBD1 on 5 matching bases. V lost 8 bases to trimming and J lost 1 base, with 17 bases between them. The CDR3 length is 15 residues. CDR1 is MDHEN and CDR2 is SYDVKM in the germline V gene. The CDR3 sequence is CASPPPQGRNTEAFF. The CDR3 DNA is TGTGCCAGCCCCCCACCCCAGGGAAGGAACACTGAAGCTTTCTTT.

The V and J genes are TRBV28 and TRBJ1-1; D remains ambiguous. The CDR3 runs 14 residues. CDR1 MDHEN and CDR2 SYDVKM come from the germline V gene. The germline V and J ends were trimmed by 2 bases and 4 bases, with 11 bases remaining between them. The CDR3: CASSLVAPSTEAFF. CDR3 coding DNA: TGTGCCAGCAGTTTAGTAGCGCCCAGCACTGAAGCTTTCTTT.

This chain joins TRBV10-3 and TRBJ1-3, with no clear D. Germline CDR1 reads ENHRY; CDR2 reads SYGVKD. With 7 bases removed from V and 4 bases from J, the gap between germline ends came to 5 bases. CDR3 length: 11 amino acids. The CDR3 spells CAITLGNTIYF. CDR3 DNA: TGTGCCATCACTTTGGGAAACACCATATATTTT.

This clone was found a few times. This chain connects TRBV29-1 to TRBJ2-7; the match to TRBD1 covers 9 bases. Per germline, CDR1 SQVTM and CDR2 ANQGSEA. The CDR3 length is 13 residues. The V segment lost 2 bases and the J segment 3 bases; nucleotides outside the gene matches: 2. CDR3 nucleotide sequence: TGCAGCGTTGAATCGGACAGGGGCTACGAGCAGTACTTC. The encoded protein is CSVESDRGYEQYF.

This clone was found once. The chain recombines TRBV15 with TRBJ2-5; 13 bases are shared with TRBD2. Per the germline V gene, CDR1 is LNHNV and CDR2 is YYDKDF (reference sequence). CDR3 length: 17 amino acids. The V segment lost 1 base and the J segment 0 bases; nucleotides outside the gene matches: 2. CDR3 loop: CATSRGGLAGHQETQYF. The CDR3 coding sequence is TGTGCCACCAGCAGAGGGGGACTAGCGGGGCACCAAGAGACCCAGTACTTC.

The chain combines TRBV6-5 with TRBJ1-3, with D maybe TRBD1 (5 bases). V was clipped by 4 bases and J by 0 bases, with 13 bases between them. CDR1 is MNHEY and CDR2 is SVGAGI in the germline V gene. This CDR3 comprises 16 residues. CDR3 residues: CASSSLRGSSGNTIYF. CDR3 sequence (DNA): TGTGCCAGCAGTTCCCTCCGGGGGAGCTCTGGAAACACCATATATTTT.

The chain is built from TRBV27 and TRBJ2-7, with TRBD2 matching 15 bases. This CDR3 has 18 amino acids. Trimming removed 5 bases from V and 3 bases from J; junction bases left unmatched: 11. In germline, CDR1 is MNHEY, CDR2 SMNVEV (reference sequence). CDR3 amino acids: CASSPSGTSGGKLYEQYF. For the CDR3, the DNA is TGTGCCAGCAGTCCCTCCGGGACTAGCGGGGGGAAACTCTACGAGCAGTACTTC.

This sequence joins TRBV4-2 and TRBJ2-5, with no clear D. CDR1 LGHNA and CDR2 YNFKEQ come from the germline V gene. This CDR3 comprises 12 residues. V was trimmed by 0 bases and J by 5 bases, leaving 4 bases between them. The DNA for the CDR3 is TGTGCCAGCAGCCAAGATCGGGAGACCCAGTACTTC. Translated: CASSQDRETQYF.

Here the CDR3 DNA reads TGTGCCAGCAGCAAGGGAGACAGGGATGAGCAGTTCTTC. The encoded protein is CASSKGDRDEQFF. The rearrangement uses TRBV21-1 and TRBJ2-1; TRBD1 is taken as the D call from the table, unchecked against the DNA. TRBV21-1 is given as a pseudogene. The CDR3 is 13 residues long.

The genes are TRBV25-1 and TRBJ2-7; maybe TRBD1 (6 bases). The CDR3 is made up of 13 amino acids. V gave up 5 bases and J gave up 3 bases, with 11 bases separating them. Germline V gene data show CDR1 as MGHDK and CDR2 as SYGVNS. CDR3 nucleotide sequence: TGTGCCAGCAGTAAACAGGGAATCTACGAGCAGTACTTC. Its translation is CASSKQGIYEQYF.

To note about this clone: At the DNA level, this CDR3 is encoded by other sequences in the same sample as well. The chain joins TRBV7-2 to TRBJ2-3; 12 positions match TRBD2. CDR1 and CDR2 (germline): SGHTA, FQGNSA. V lost 4 bases, J lost 1 base, and 3 bases stayed unmatched. CDR3 length: 16 amino acids. The CDR3 reads CASSSRLAGGTDTQYF. The CDR3 DNA reads TGTGCCAGCAGCTCTCGACTAGCGGGGGGCACAGATACGCAGTATTTT.

The chain employs TRBV7-9 and TRBJ1-2, with D unclear. Germline V gene lookup returns CDR1 SEHNR and CDR2 FQNEAQ (reference sequence). The CDR3 is made up of 12 amino acids. V was clipped by 5 bases and J by 5 bases, with 9 bases between them. This CDR3 is CASSAGRYGYTF. CDR3 coding DNA: TGTGCCAGCAGCGCCGGGAGGTATGGCTACACCTTC. Based on the CDR3 plus reference TRBV7-9 and TRBJ1-2, the full variable domain is DTGVSQNPRHKITKRGQNVTFRCDPISEHNRLYWYRQTLGQGPEFLTYFQNEAQLEKSRLLSDRFSAERPKGSFSTLEIQRTEQGDSAMYLCASSAGRYGYTFGSGTRLTVV.

The chain joins TRBV4-1 to TRBJ1-1, with D possibly TRBD1 on 5 matching bases. The CDR3 has 16 amino acids. Germline V gene data show CDR1 as MGHRA and CDR2 as YSYEKL. Trimming removed 1 base at V and 4 bases at J, with 16 bases between. CDR3 bases: TGCGCCAGCAGCCAAGGGGGCAGGGTATCTAGCACTGAAGCTTTCTTT. Its protein product is CASSQGGRVSSTEAFF.

The chain recombines TRBV4-3 with TRBJ2-3; TRBD1 aligns across 11 bases. From germline, CDR1 is LGHNA and CDR2 YSLEER. The CDR3 extends over 17 amino acids. Trimming removed 0 bases from V and 3 bases from J; junction bases left unmatched: 5. The DNA of the CDR3 is TGCGCCAGCAGCCAAGAAGGACAGGGGGCTCTGACAGATACGCAGTATTTT. Translated: CASSQEGQGALTDTQYF.

This chain uses TRBV10-3 with TRBJ2-7, with 7 bases aligning to TRBD1. The germline V gene has CDR1 ENHRY and CDR2 SYGVKD. The CDR3 length is 14 residues. V dropped 6 bases and J dropped 3; count of bases not matched to a gene: 8. In DNA form, the CDR3 reads TGTGCCATCAGAGAGGAGACAGGGTACTACGAGCAGTACTTC. It yields the protein CAIREETGYYEQYF.

This rearrangement joins TRBV29-1 to TRBJ1-1; D not certain. Germline lookup yields CDR1 SQVTM and CDR2 ANQGSEA. Trimming pared 0 bases from V and 0 bases from J, leaving 11 bases between. This CDR3 has 15 residues. The CDR3 protein is CSVEDHISMNTEAFF. Written as DNA, the CDR3 is TGCAGCGTTGAAGACCACATATCCATGAACACTGAAGCTTTCTTT.

Written as DNA, the CDR3 is TGTGCCAGCAGCGGCTTAGCGGGGGGGCCCTACGAGCAGTACTTC. Protein: CASSGLAGGPYEQYF. This chain connects TRBV9 to TRBJ2-7; 11 bases fit TRBD2. From germline, CDR1 is SGDLS and CDR2 YYNGEE. V dropped 3 bases and J dropped 2; count of bases not matched to a gene: 4. The CDR3 is 15 residues long.

The chain carries TRBV5-1 and TRBJ2-5; 9 bases fit TRBD2. The CDR3 extends over 16 amino acids. The junction had 13 bases not matched to a gene; V was cut back by 6 bases and J by 4 bases. Germline CDR1 SGHRS, CDR2 YFSETQ. CDR3 sequence: CASKSRGGLSRETQYF. The CDR3 region has the DNA TGCGCCAGCAAATCGCGGGGGGGCCTTTCTCGAGAGACCCAGTACTTC.

As concerns this clone: An end of the junction does not agree with germline; a read error may underlie this. The J gene is TRBJ2-7, the V gene TRBV6-1; tentatively, D is TRBD2 (7 bases). Germline assignment: CDR1 MNHNS and CDR2 SASEGT. The length of the CDR3 is 14 residues. The DNA for the CDR3 is TGTGCCAGCAGTGAAGAATTGAGAGGGCCGGGGGGCCACTTC. It translates to CASSEELRGPGGHF.

The genes are TRBV4-2 and TRBJ2-2; unclear D gene. From germline, CDR1 is LGHNA and CDR2 YNFKEQ. CDR3 length: 15 amino acids. The V end lost 1 base, the J end lost 2 bases, and 8 bases lay between the germline ends. CDR3 bases: TGTGCCAGCAGCCAAGTCCCGAGAAACACCGGGGAGCTGTTTTTT. As protein: CASSQVPRNTGELFF.

The chain carries TRBV3-1 (or the pseudogene TRBV3-2) and TRBJ1-2, with 9 bases lining up with TRBD1. This CDR3 is built from 15 residues. Germline V lookup: CDR1 LGHDT, CDR2 YNNKEL (reference sequence). With 5 bases clipped from V and 6 bases from J, the junction kept 10 bases outside the gene matches. The CDR3 sequence: CASSSHMDRGHGYTF. The CDR3 DNA reads TGTGCCAGCAGCAGCCACATGGACAGGGGACATGGCTACACCTTC.

V gene TRBV28 combines with J gene TRBJ2-1; D perhaps matches TRBD2 (6 bases). With 5 bases removed from V and 0 bases from J, the gap between germline ends came to 11 bases. Germline V gene data show CDR1 as MDHEN and CDR2 as SYDVKM. The CDR3 loop spans 15 amino acids. CDR3 region: CASSTTRRSYNEQFF. The DNA for the CDR3 is TGTGCCAGCAGTACGACTAGACGCTCCTACAATGAGCAGTTCTTC.